This T cell receptor beta chain was profiled in a study of T cells in Graves' hyperthyroidism and ophthalmopathy. Absent ophthalmopathy progression within 18 months defined stable Graves' hyperthyroidism. Patients were aged 18 to 65, had disease duration under 2 months, and had newly diagnosed hyperthyroidism. Amplified TCR beta CDR3 regions derived from RNA transcripts. TCR CDR3 underwent first-round RT-PCR with the HTBI primer set. From the multiplex PCR reads, TCRdb called clonotypes with MiXCR, one entry per CDR3 protein. The sample yields hundreds of thousands of distinct CDR3 sequences, 12% to 15% seen once. The study's findings and limits: Stable hyperthyroidism was separated from ophthalmopathy by a model based on 13 V-J features.

The CDR3 sequence is 14 residues long. Trimming removed 0 bases from V and 1 base from J, with 7 bases in between. In germline, CDR1 is WNHNN, CDR2 SYGVQD (reference sequence). This clonotype was detected a few times. The target antigen is unknown. This receptor was obtained from a woman between 18 and 30 years old with Graves' hyperthyroidism. Sequenced sample: blood. The chain combines TRBV10-1 with TRBJ2-7; a weak D match, TRBD2 (6 bases). The CDR3 sequence is CASSESEGSYEQYF. The CDR3, as DNA: TGCGCCAGCAGTGAGTCGGAGGGATCCTACGAGCAGTACTTC.